The 22 T cell receptor beta chains below come from one sample, sequenced in a study of blood T cell repertoires in COVID-19. The protocol was immunoSEQ multiplex PCR, while the TCRdb copy is restricted to in-frame clones and leaves out a portion. Among some 13,000 clones listed, about 88% were seen once. The sample taken for sequencing was peripheral blood. Receptors originate from an elderly man with acute or convalescent COVID-19.

This clone was found once. The V and J genes are TRBV5-6 and TRBJ2-5; 13 positions match TRBD2. The CDR3 consists of 16 residues. The V gene end was trimmed by 4 bases and the J gene end by 1 base; junction bases not matched to a gene: 4. Looked up from germline, CDR1 is SGHDT and CDR2 is YYEEEE. CDR3 amino acids: CASSLRTSGGQETQYF. CDR3 nucleotides: TGTGCCAGCAGCCTAAGGACTAGCGGGGGCCAAGAGACCCAGTACTTC. Full variable domain (rest looked up from reference TRBV5-6 and TRBJ2-5): DAGVTQSPTHLIKTRGQQVTLRCSPKSGHDTVSWYQQALGQGPQFIFQYYEEEERQRGNFPDRFSGHQFPNYSSELNVNALLLGDSALYLCASSLRTSGGQETQYFGPGTRLLVL.

This clone was recorded once. The chain uses TRBV7-8 and TRBJ2-3, with 7 nucleotides matching TRBD2. The V gene's germline CDR1 is SGHVS and CDR2 FQNEAQ. The junction had 16 bases not matched to a gene; V was cut back by 4 bases and J by 6 bases. The CDR3 is made up of 17 amino acids. The CDR3 DNA reads TGTGCCAGCAGCTCCCCCCCGGGAAGCGGGGTCCTGGATACGCAGTATTTT. Its translation: CASSSPPGSGVLDTQYF.

V gene TRBV7-8 combines with J gene TRBJ2-6, with D uncertain. The CDR3 covers 15 residues. The V gene lost 5 bases and the J gene lost 4 bases, with 12 bases spanning the gap. In germline, CDR1 is SGHVS, CDR2 FQNEAQ. The CDR3 reads CASSQTIPGANVLTF. The CDR3 bases are TGTGCCAGCAGCCAGACAATCCCCGGGGCCAACGTCCTGACTTTC.

The V and J genes are TRBV19 and TRBJ1-5; perhaps TRBD1 as D (5 bases). The V gene's germline CDR1 is LNHDA and CDR2 SQIVND (reference sequence). The CDR3 loop spans 14 amino acids. V was cut by 3 bases and J by 6 bases, with 12 bases left in between. CDR3 DNA: TGTGCCAGTAGTATTTTCAGGGTTAGTCAGCCCCAGCATTTT. This codes for CASSIFRVSQPQHF.

This clone was seen only once. The genes are TRBV5-1 and TRBJ2-1; D ambiguous. The germline CDR1 and CDR2 sequences are SGHRS and YFSETQ. V was cut by 2 bases and J by 1 base, with 10 bases left in between. The CDR3 covers 15 residues. The CDR3 sequence is CASSLSIQSYNEQFF. CDR3 sequence (DNA): TGCGCCAGCAGCTTATCAATCCAGTCCTACAATGAGCAGTTCTTC.

The chain links TRBV5-6 to TRBJ1-3, with TRBD1 identical over 7 bases. Germline CDR1 is SGHDT and CDR2 is YYEEEE. The trim removed 4 bases at V and 0 bases at J, leaving 10 bases unmatched. The CDR3 loop spans 17 amino acids. The CDR3 bases are TGTGCCAGCAGCAATCGGGACAGTGCCTTCTCTGGAAACACCATATATTTT. It yields the protein CASSNRDSAFSGNTIYF.

V and J are TRBV6-6 and TRBJ2-2; D not certain. Trimming removed 5 bases at V and 6 bases at J, with 22 bases between. The CDR3 spans 17 residues. The germline gives CDR1 MNHNY, CDR2 SVGAGI (reference sequence). The DNA for the CDR3 is TGTGCCAGCAGTCGCCCGCTTATTGAGATTTGGTCCGGGGAGCTGTTTTTT. The encoded protein is CASSRPLIEIWSGELFF.

This clone has only one observation. This sequence joins TRBV10-3 and TRBJ2-3; 12 bases are a match to TRBD2. Germline CDR1 and CDR2: ENHRY and SYGVKD. J was trimmed by 5 bases and V by 4 bases; bases with no gene match: 7. The CDR3 is 16 residues long. DNA of the CDR3: TGTGCCATCAGTGGCTTACCGGGACTAGCGGGAGATACGCAGTATTTT. This gives the protein CAISGLPGLAGDTQYF.

The rearrangement joins TRBV7-2 to TRBJ1-2; 10 bases match TRBD1. This CDR3 comprises 15 residues. Germline trimming cut 3 bases from V and 6 bases from J; bases unmatched to any gene: 7. In germline, CDR1 is SGHTA, CDR2 FQGNSA. The CDR3 sequence: CASSFFGTGADGYTF. The CDR3 region has the DNA TGTGCCAGCAGCTTTTTCGGGACAGGGGCTGATGGCTACACCTTC.

The chain couples TRBV7-9 to TRBJ2-3; 7 bases map to TRBD2. Trimming cost V 5 bases and J 2 bases; bases outside gene matches: 7. Germline CDR1 reads SEHNR; CDR2 reads FQNEAQ (reference sequence). CDR3 length: 15 residues. For the CDR3, the DNA is TGTGCCAGCAGCCCTCGGCTAGCGGCCACAGATACGCAGTATTTT. This sequence encodes CASSPRLAATDTQYF.

This rearrangement joins TRBV7-3 to TRBJ1-1, with D tentatively TRBD1 (5 bases). Trimming cost V 0 bases and J 7 bases, with 15 bases left between them. Germline assignment: CDR1 SGHTA and CDR2 FQGTGA. The CDR3 has 15 residues. The CDR3 DNA follows: TGTGCCAGCAGCTTAACGTCCGGGGGACTCAATGAAGCTTTCTTT. Its translation is CASSLTSGGLNEAFF.

The chain joins TRBV20-1 to TRBJ2-1; 9 positions agree with TRBD2. The CDR3 is 11 amino acids. V dropped 1 base and J dropped 14; count of bases not matched to a gene: 3. From germline, CDR1 is DFQATT and CDR2 SNEGSKA (reference sequence). CDR3 protein: CSARGGRAKFF. In DNA, the CDR3 is TGCAGTGCTAGAGGCGGGAGGGCTAAGTTCTTC.

The V gene is TRBV10-1, the J gene TRBJ2-7, with unresolved D. CDR3 size: 13 residues. The V gene lost 8 bases and the J gene lost 2 bases, with 13 bases spanning the gap. Germline CDR1 WNHNN, CDR2 SYGVQD (reference sequence). The CDR3 is CASSLYRTYEQYF. The CDR3, as DNA: TGCGCCAGCTCCCTATACCGCACCTACGAGCAGTACTTC.

The gene calls are TRBV3-1 (or the pseudogene TRBV3-2) and TRBJ1-4; D possibly corresponds to TRBD1 (5 bases). Trimming left V 3 bases short and J 6 bases short, with 17 bases between. The germline V gene encodes CDR1 LGHDT and CDR2 YNNKEL (reference sequence). This CDR3 is built from 16 residues. The CDR3 loop reads CASSQIQDTGYEKLFF. The CDR3 region has the DNA TGTGCCAGCAGCCAGATTCAGGACACAGGATATGAAAAACTGTTTTTT.

This chain links TRBV5-1 with TRBJ1-1; TRBD1 is a possible D gene (6 bases). Germline V gives CDR1 SGHRS, CDR2 YFSETQ. Trimming stripped 6 bases from V and 1 base from J, with 16 bases between. The CDR3 loop spans 15 amino acids. CDR3 amino acids: CASNLGWTENTEAFF. The CDR3 bases are TGCGCCAGCAACCTGGGATGGACAGAGAACACTGAAGCTTTCTTT.

The chain couples TRBV6-1 to TRBJ2-1; no firm D call. Germline assignment: CDR1 MNHNS and CDR2 SASEGT. This CDR3 has 16 amino acids. V was clipped by 1 base and J by 0 bases, with 10 bases between them. CDR3 in amino acids: CASSEVMRSSYNEQFF. The DNA for the CDR3 is TGTGCCAGCAGTGAAGTCATGAGGAGCTCCTACAATGAGCAGTTCTTC.

V usage is TRBV5-1 and J usage is TRBJ2-7, with 11 nucleotides matching TRBD1. The germline V gene has CDR1 SGHRS and CDR2 YFSETQ. The CDR3 consists of 16 residues. J gave up 3 bases and V 0 bases, and 5 bases lay outside the gene matches. The CDR3 sequence: CASSLDGQGALYEQYF. DNA of the CDR3: TGCGCCAGCAGCTTGGATGGACAGGGGGCTCTCTACGAGCAGTACTTC.

The gene calls are TRBV3-1 (or the pseudogene TRBV3-2) and TRBJ1-2, with 9 nucleotides matching TRBD1. The germline CDR1 and CDR2 sequences are LGHDT and YNNKEL (reference sequence). The CDR3 has 14 residues. Trimming took 6 bases from V and 8 from J; bases not matched to a gene: 10. The CDR3 reads CASRPTGGAKGYTF. DNA of the CDR3: TGTGCCAGCAGACCCACAGGGGGCGCGAAGGGCTACACCTTC.

This chain links TRBV30 with TRBJ1-2; 7 nucleotides agree with TRBD1. This CDR3 comprises 11 residues. With 4 bases clipped from V and 6 bases from J, the junction kept 2 bases outside the gene matches. Germline V gene sequence: CDR1 GTSNPN, CDR2 SVGIG (reference sequence). The chain's CDR3 is CAWMTGNGYTF. The CDR3 coding sequence is TGTGCCTGGATGACAGGGAATGGCTACACCTTC.

The J gene is TRBJ2-3, the V gene TRBV7-2; 9 positions match TRBD2. Trimming removed 4 bases from V and 5 bases from J; junction bases left unmatched: 7. The germline V gene encodes CDR1 SGHTA and CDR2 FQGNSA. The length of the CDR3 is 15 residues. CDR3 bases: TGTGCCAGCAGCTCCCGTAGCGGGAGTCGAGATACGCAGTATTTT. Amino acid sequence: CASSSRSGSRDTQYF. The variable domain in full, completed from reference TRBV7-2 and TRBJ2-3, reads GAGVSQSPSNKVTEKGKDVELRCDPISGHTALYWYRQSLGQGLEFLIYFQGNSAPDKSGLPSDRFSAERTGGSVSTLTIQRTQQEDSAVYLCASSSRSGSRDTQYFGPGTRLTVL.

V and J are TRBV28 and TRBJ1-1, with D possibly matching TRBD1 (5 bases). With 3 bases removed from V and 4 bases from J, the gap between germline ends came to 6 bases. Germline V CDR1 and CDR2: MDHEN, SYDVKM. The length of the CDR3 is 12 residues. CDR3: CASSFRGTEAFF. The CDR3 nucleotides are TGTGCCAGCAGTTTTAGGGGCACTGAAGCTTTCTTT.

The gene calls are TRBV4-1 and TRBJ2-2; D unresolved. This CDR3 contains 17 residues. The ends were cut back, 3 bases at V and 4 bases at J, with 18 bases in the middle. Germline V gene data show CDR1 as MGHRA and CDR2 as YSYEKL. CDR3 bases: TGCGCCAGCAGCCATCCGAAAGACAAGGTGGGCACCGGGGAGCTGTTTTTT. Amino acids: CASSHPKDKVGTGELFF.